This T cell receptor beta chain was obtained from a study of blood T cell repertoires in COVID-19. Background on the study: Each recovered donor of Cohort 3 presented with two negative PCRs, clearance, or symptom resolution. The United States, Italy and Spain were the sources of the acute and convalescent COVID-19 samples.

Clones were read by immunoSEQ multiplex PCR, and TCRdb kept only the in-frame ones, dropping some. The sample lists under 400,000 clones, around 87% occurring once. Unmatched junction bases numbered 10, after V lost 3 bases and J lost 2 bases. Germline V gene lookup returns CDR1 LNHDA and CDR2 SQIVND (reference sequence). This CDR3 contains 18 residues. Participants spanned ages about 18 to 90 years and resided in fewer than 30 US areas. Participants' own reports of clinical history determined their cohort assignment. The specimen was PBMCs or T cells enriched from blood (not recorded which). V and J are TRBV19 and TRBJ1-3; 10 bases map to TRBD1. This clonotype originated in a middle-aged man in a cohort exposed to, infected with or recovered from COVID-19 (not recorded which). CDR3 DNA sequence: TGTGCCAGTAGTATTCGGACAGGGGGTTCTTATACTGGAAACACCATATATTTT. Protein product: CASSIRTGGSYTGNTIYF.